This TCR beta chain was sequenced for a study of blood T cell repertoires in COVID-19 (dated by TCRdb to about 2020). For the wider study: Samples covering the acute and convalescent phases of COVID-19 were provided by collaborators in the United States, Italy and Spain. The sample metadata nearly always contained a de-identified subject ID, COVID-19 status, age in years and sex. Samples were obtained from the ongoing ImmuneRACE study (first 160 participants) and from approximately 1,200 subjects provided by 6 global collaborators. Subjects who had been exposed to COVID-19, were actively infected with it, or had recovered from it provided the deeply sampled blood TCRbeta repertoires that made up the dataset. The material from the prospective study consisted of cDNA or gDNA derived from T cells, B-cell-depleted T cells, or PBMCs. Where HLA class I and class II types were available, the types were taken from metadata supplied by the sample provider, not from assay-based typing. The repertoires were made available in a free public database intended to serve as a resource for research on the immune response to SARS-CoV-2.

Collaborating institutions collected whole blood in K2EDTA tubes following their own protocols. For TCRbeta analysis, collaborators shipped samples in one of three forms: frozen whole blood, isolated PBMCs, or DNA extracted from either of those sample types. The paper as a whole reports these results and caveats: The amount of clinical and demographic metadata varied by source and participant and was provided uncurated.

TCRbeta CDR3 regions were amplified from genomic DNA by means of the immunoSEQ Assay, a bias-controlled multiplex PCR. The original methods were these. Nucleated cell counts per sample were estimated from amplification of reference gene primers within the assay. To quantify the absolute abundance of each unique TCRbeta CDR3 rearrangement, sequence reads were collapsed and filtered. For each sample, productive Simpson clonality was calculated by taking the square root of Simpson's diversity index across productive rearrangements. Drawn from immuneACCESS, this table holds only the in-frame rearrangements with V and J called that TCRdb kept. Clones are partly lost; checked studies trace under half to an unresolved V gene and leave the rest unexplained. That table is the source of V, J and clone size, and D and trimming were worked out from the DNA. The sample records 130,000 to 150,000 clones, 84% of which are singletons. The top ten constitute 4.5% to 5.5% of the sample.

Points on this clone: Its target antigen remains unknown. Nothing much larger sits one base from this clone, and base qualities are not available.

Measured from the cysteine to the phenylalanine, the CDR3 is 13 residues long. Only the CDR3 part of the read is kept: 39 bases, read in frame from the first base. CDR1 and CDR2, per the germline V gene, are MRHNA and SNTAGT. At the junction V is shortened by 8 bases and J by 4 bases; bases outside the gene matches: 2. The rearrangement combines TRBV6-4 with TRBJ1-5, with 10 bases in between that match TRBD1. Sequenced material: peripheral blood. The receptor's source is a human donor in a cohort sampled during active COVID-19. The CDR3 sequence is CASPDRGNQPQHF. The base sequence is TGTGCCAGCCCGGACAGGGGGAATCAGCCCCAGCATTTT.